This T cell receptor beta chain was obtained from a study of CD8+ T cells in alopecia areata. Treatment meaning: oral pan-JAK inhibitor, 5-10 mg twice daily. Trimming left V 5 bases short and J 4 bases short, with 14 bases between. The germline CDR1 and CDR2 sequences are LNHNV and YYDKDF (reference sequence). The CDR3 is made up of 14 amino acids. RNA was isolated and reverse transcribed to cDNA, the sequencing template. Profiling relied on immunoSEQ multiplex PCR, and the TCRdb table lists in-frame clones only, not all of them. The table records approximately 110,000 clones, around 50% of them present only once.

The chain combines TRBV15 with TRBJ2-5, with no clear D. The sample was CD8+ T cells sorted from blood, taken at week 24, from a patient treated with tofacitinib. This receptor was identified in a human donor with alopecia areata. CDR3 bases: TGTGCCACCAGCGCCGTTTTATCACCAGAGACCCAGTACTTC. Amino acids: CATSAVLSPETQYF.